This TCR beta chain was identified during a study of cytotoxic CD8 clonotypes in ibrutinib-treated CLL. Using immunoSEQ multiplex PCR, the repertoire was profiled, and TCRdb retains in-frame clones only, with some absent. The profile shows some 35,000 clones, 60% to 80% of them singletons. Per the germline V gene, CDR1 is SGHNT and CDR2 is YYREEE (reference sequence). J lost 5 bases, V lost 3 bases, and 4 bases had no gene match. CDR3 size: 15 residues. The sequencing here drew on PBMCs, taken before ibrutinib treatment. The clonotype was recovered from a human donor with chronic lymphocytic leukemia. The rearrangement uses TRBV5-4 and TRBJ2-2, with 10 bases identical to TRBD2. CDR3 in amino acids: CASSSAGGITGELFF. The CDR3 DNA reads TGTGCCAGCAGCTCAGCGGGGGGGATTACCGGGGAGCTGTTTTTT.